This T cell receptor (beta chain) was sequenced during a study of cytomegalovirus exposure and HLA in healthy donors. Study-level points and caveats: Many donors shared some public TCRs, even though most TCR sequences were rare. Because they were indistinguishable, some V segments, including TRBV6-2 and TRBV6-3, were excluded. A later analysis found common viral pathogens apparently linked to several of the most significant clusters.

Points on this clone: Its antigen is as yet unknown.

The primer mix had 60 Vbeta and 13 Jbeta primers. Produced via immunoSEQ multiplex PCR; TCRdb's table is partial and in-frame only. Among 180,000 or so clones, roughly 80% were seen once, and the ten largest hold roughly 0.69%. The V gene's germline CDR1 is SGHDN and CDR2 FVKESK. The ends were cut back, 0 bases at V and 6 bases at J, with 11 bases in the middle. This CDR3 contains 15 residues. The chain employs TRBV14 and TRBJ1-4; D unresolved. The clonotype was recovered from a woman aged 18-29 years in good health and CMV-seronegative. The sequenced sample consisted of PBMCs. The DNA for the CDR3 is TGTGCCAGCAGCCAAGATCGACAAATTTATGAAAAACTGTTTTTT. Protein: CASSQDRQIYEKLFF.